The text below deals with one TCR beta chain. Sequencing was performed with immunoSEQ multiplex PCR; in TCRdb, only in-frame clones are kept and a portion is missing. Here the sample spans some 150,000 clones, approximately 90% being singletons. CDR3 length: 14 residues. J was trimmed by 2 bases and V by 4 bases; bases with no gene match: 5. Per germline, CDR1 SGHRS and CDR2 YFSETQ. This specimen belongs to a study of blood T cell repertoires in COVID-19. Study at large: Samples representing acute and convalescent COVID-19 were sourced from the United States, Italy and Spain. The analysed material was cDNA or gDNA that came from T cells, B-cell-depleted T cells, or PBMCs.

This sequence originates from a human donor in a cohort sampled during active COVID-19. The V and J genes are TRBV5-1 and TRBJ2-7; TRBD1 aligns across 8 bases. The sequenced material came from peripheral blood. The CDR3 loop reads CASSPRTGPYEQYF. Here the CDR3 DNA reads TGCGCCAGCAGCCCGAGGACAGGGCCCTACGAGCAGTACTTC. The full variable domain, with the rest looked up from reference TRBV5-1 and TRBJ2-7, is KAGVTQTPRYLIKTRGQQVTLSCSPISGHRSVSWYQQTPGQGLQFLFEYFSETQRNKGNFPGRFSGRQFSNSRSEMNVSTLELGDSALYLCASSPRTGPYEQYFGPGTRLTVT.